Following are 20 T cell receptor beta chains from one sample sequenced in a study of post-analysis software for immune sequencing data. Study-wide results and limits: Among roughly five TRBV segments more frequent in patients than controls were TRBV5-6, TRBV5-1 and TRBV20-1.

Researchers reported that TCR beta cDNA libraries carried unique molecular identifiers. TCRdb re-called the PCR reads through MiXCR, storing one row per CDR3 protein. The sample carries roughly 400,000 distinct CDR3 sequences, roughly 38% recorded once. These receptors are not linked to any known antigen. Material: blood. These TCRs come from a girl aged 2-10 years with multiple sclerosis.

This chain joins TRBV20-1 and TRBJ2-7; D gene unclear. Germline loops: CDR1 DFQATT, CDR2 SNEGSKA (reference sequence). The CDR3 covers 13 residues. V was cut by 2 bases and J by 0 bases, with 8 bases left in between. CDR3 in amino acids: CSARTPYSYEQYF. CDR3 in DNA: TGCAGTGCTAGAACCCCGTACTCCTACGAGCAGTACTTC.

The chain joins TRBV9 to TRBJ1-2; TRBD1 is a possible D gene (6 bases). The germline gives CDR1 SGDLS, CDR2 YYNGEE. The CDR3 contains 15 residues. V dropped 4 bases and J dropped 1 base, with 14 bases sitting between them. CDR3 coding DNA: TGTGCCAGCAGCCCAAGGGGGGAGTTTAACTATGGCTACACCTTC. Translation gives CASSPRGEFNYGYTF.

This chain uses TRBV6-4 with TRBJ2-1; 9 bases line up with TRBD2. J was trimmed by 6 bases and V by 3 bases; bases with no gene match: 9. CDR1 is MRHNA and CDR2 is SNTAGT in the germline V gene. This CDR3 is 16 amino acids long. The CDR3 DNA is TGTGCCAGCAGTGAGATTGAGACTAGCGGTCGCAATGAGCAGTTCTTC. Encoded protein: CASSEIETSGRNEQFF.

The rearrangement links TRBV27 to TRBJ2-1; tentative D call: TRBD1 (5 bases). In germline, CDR1 is MNHEY, CDR2 SMNVEV (reference sequence). The CDR3 spans 14 residues. The V gene lost 4 bases and the J gene lost 4 bases, with 11 bases spanning the gap. CDR3 DNA sequence: TGTGCCAGCAGTTACGGACACTTGTACAATGAGCAGTTCTTC. Its protein product is CASSYGHLYNEQFF.

The chain employs TRBV20-1 and TRBJ1-2; perhaps TRBD1 as D (6 bases). Germline V gene sequence: CDR1 DFQATT, CDR2 SNEGSKA (reference sequence). CDR3 length: 15 amino acids. V was shortened by 3 bases and J by 2 bases, with 16 bases between the two germline ends. The CDR3 nucleotides are TGCAGTGCTAGGAACAGGGAGATAAGCAACTATGGCTACACCTTC. Translating gives CSARNREISNYGYTF.

This clonotype was seen ten or more times. The chain uses TRBV10-1 and TRBJ1-1, with D unresolved. This CDR3 contains 15 residues. Looked up from germline, CDR1 is WNHNN and CDR2 is SYGVQD (reference sequence). Deletions cut 4 bases from V and 5 bases from J, with 17 bases between. CDR3 sequence (DNA): TGCGCCAGCAGTGCCTCCGGGAGCCGCGGGACTGAAGCTTTCTTT. Its translation is CASSASGSRGTEAFF.

The rearrangement joins TRBV7-2 to TRBJ2-5; D perhaps matches TRBD1 (5 bases). Germline CDR1 is SGHTA and CDR2 is FQGNSA. Trimming removed 7 bases at V and 2 bases at J, with 11 bases between. This CDR3 has 13 amino acids. CDR3 region: CASISGRQETQYF. As DNA, the CDR3 is TGTGCCAGCATTTCAGGGCGGCAAGAGACCCAGTACTTC.

Concerning this clonotype itself: At one of its ends the junction is not consistent with the germline gene, which may arise from a read error. This chain links TRBV5-1 with TRBJ2-5, with D perhaps matching TRBD1 or TRBD2 (5 bases each). CDR3 length: 13 residues. CDR1 and CDR2 from the germline V gene are SGHRS and YFSETQ. DNA of the CDR3: TGCGCCAGCTGCACGGGACCTCAAGAGACCCAGTACTTT. This translates into CASCTGPQETQYF.

The CDR3 sequence is CASSWVAAQETQYF. In DNA, the CDR3 is TGTGCCAGCAGTTGGGTAGCGGCCCAAGAGACCCAGTACTTC. The chain joins TRBV27 to TRBJ2-5, with D possibly TRBD2 on 6 matching bases. Trimming left V 4 bases short and J 1 base short, with 10 bases between. Germline values: CDR1 MNHEY, CDR2 SMNVEV (reference sequence). The CDR3 contains 14 residues.

This chain joins TRBV6-1 and TRBJ2-5, with 13 bases that match TRBD2. V trimming: 1 base; J trimming: 0 bases; junction bases outside the gene matches: 5. CDR3 size: 18 residues. Looked up from germline, CDR1 is MNHNS and CDR2 is SASEGT. The CDR3 sequence is CASSEGWTSGSYQETQYF. CDR3 DNA sequence: TGTGCCAGCAGTGAAGGCTGGACTAGCGGGAGTTACCAAGAGACCCAGTACTTC.

This clonotype was found a few times. The chain has TRBV14 and TRBJ2-1; D might be TRBD1 or TRBD2, each matching 5 bases. Germline V CDR1 and CDR2: SGHDN, FVKESK. The CDR3 runs 15 residues. V was cut by 0 bases and J by 7 bases, with 13 bases left in between. The CDR3 region has the DNA TGTGCCAGCAGCCAAGAGAACTTGTGGGGGAATGAGCAGTTCTTC. As protein: CASSQENLWGNEQFF. Based on the CDR3 plus reference TRBV14 and TRBJ2-1, the full variable domain is EAGVTQFPSHSVIEKGQTVTLRCDPISGHDNLYWYRRVMGKEIKFLLHFVKESKQDESGMPNNRFLAERTGGTYSTLKVQPAELEDSGVYFCASSQENLWGNEQFFGPGTRLTVL.

J is TRBJ2-1 and V is TRBV9, with 12 bases fitting TRBD2. CDR3 size: 16 residues. Germline-derived CDR1 and CDR2 are SGDLS and YYNGEE. The trim removed 1 base at V and 3 bases at J, leaving 2 bases unmatched. The DNA for the CDR3 is TGTGCCAGCAGCGTACCACTAGCGGGGGGCTACAATGAGCAGTTCTTC. It is translated as CASSVPLAGGYNEQFF.

The chain's CDR3 is CAISLNRDRGNSPLHF. DNA of the CDR3: TGTGCCATCAGCCTAAACCGGGACAGGGGTAATTCACCCCTCCACTTT. J is TRBJ1-6 and V is TRBV10-3; TRBD1 agrees at 10 bases. CDR3 length: 16 residues. V dropped 6 bases and J dropped 6; count of bases not matched to a gene: 8. Germline values: CDR1 ENHRY, CDR2 SYGVKD.

The genes are TRBV12-3 or TRBV12-4 and TRBJ2-7; 7 nucleotides line up with TRBD1. Trimming cost V 2 bases and J 2 bases; bases outside gene matches: 6. CDR3 length equals 15 residues. CDR3 protein: CASSLRQGSTYEQYF. The CDR3 DNA sequence: TGTGCCAGCAGTTTAAGACAGGGAAGCACCTACGAGCAGTACTTC.

The chain uses TRBV10-3 and TRBJ2-7; 7 bases line up with TRBD1. Germline V gene sequence: CDR1 ENHRY, CDR2 SYGVKD. This CDR3 region has 13 residues. V was clipped by 6 bases and J by 3 bases; unmatched bases: 5. The CDR3 sequence: CAIRGTANYEQYF. CDR3 DNA sequence: TGTGCCATCAGGGGGACAGCAAACTACGAGCAGTACTTC.

The V gene is TRBV12-3 or TRBV12-4, the J gene TRBJ2-3, with D unresolved. V lost 2 bases to trimming and J lost 4 bases, with 7 bases between them. The CDR3 runs 13 residues. CDR3 in DNA: TGTGCCAGCAGTTTACCTGTCGCAGATACGCAGTATTTT. Translating it yields CASSLPVADTQYF.

The rearrangement links TRBV7-3 to TRBJ2-5; the D gene is possibly TRBD2 (6 bases). Deletions cut 1 base from V and 5 bases from J, with 23 bases between. This CDR3 is built from 18 residues. From germline, CDR1 is SGHTA and CDR2 FQGTGA. The CDR3 DNA follows: TGTGCCAGCAGCTTAAGGGCCCCGACTAGTTTTCAAGCGGAGACCCAGTACTTC. Its translation: CASSLRAPTSFQAETQYF.

This chain connects TRBV29-1 to TRBJ2-3; 8 bases are a match to TRBD1. The CDR3 sequence is 16 residues long. V shed 2 bases, J shed 2 bases, and the junction held 9 bases outside the gene matches. Germline lookup yields CDR1 SQVTM and CDR2 ANQGSEA. The CDR3, as DNA: TGCAGCGTTGAAAATTGGACAGGGAGTGACACAGATACGCAGTATTTT. Translated, it gives CSVENWTGSDTDTQYF.

The rearrangement joins TRBV7-9 to TRBJ1-1; possible D gene TRBD1, 5 bases. CDR3 length equals 13 residues. V dropped 4 bases and J dropped 11 bases, with 17 bases sitting between them. Germline V gene sequence: CDR1 SEHNR, CDR2 FQNEAQ (reference sequence). The DNA of the CDR3 is TGTGCCAGCAGCTCAGACAGCCTCCTCCGCGCTTTCTTT. It yields the protein CASSSDSLLRAFF.

Notes on this clonotype: The junction departs from germline at one end; a sequencing error may be responsible. V usage is TRBV2 and J usage is TRBJ1-1; no definite D call. Per the germline V gene, CDR1 is SNHLY and CDR2 is FYNNEI. The CDR3 covers 14 residues. Written as DNA, the CDR3 is TGTGCCAGCAGAGAAGACGCCGGTAGTACTGAAGCTTTCTTT. Amino acids: CASREDAGSTEAFF.